This TCR beta chain is drawn from a study of T cell clonotyping in hematopoietic cell transplantation. This clone was seen only a few times. Its specificity is not known. Trimming left V 0 bases short and J 6 bases short, with 7 bases between. The CDR3 runs 13 residues. Germline loops: CDR1 SGHRS, CDR2 YFSETQ. Overall study results and limits: Broader posttransplant TCR repertoire diversity was predicted by graft donor and pretransplant recipient Inverse Simpson Index values. CD4 and CD8 repertoire contributions could not be separated without sorting. Pathologically expanded recipient clonotypes increased progressively from day 30 to day 180 as diversity fell.

The method was immunoSEQ multiplex PCR; TCRdb's version includes in-frame clones alone and lacks a portion of them. The sample records 11,000 to 15,000 clones, less than 70% being singletons. Material: PBMCs. The source is a human donor who either received an allogeneic hematopoietic cell transplant for a myeloid malignancy or was a related donor (not recorded which). Some clones in this sample may be carry-over from other donors' samples. The rearrangement uses TRBV5-1 and TRBJ2-1; D gene uncertain. Here the CDR3 reads CASSLAVTNEQFF. The CDR3 DNA is TGCGCCAGCAGCTTGGCCGTCACCAATGAGCAGTTCTTC.